This T cell receptor beta chain was retrieved from a study of PD-1 blockade in classical Hodgkin lymphoma (dated by TCRdb to 2018 to 2021). Regarding the research as a whole: Nivolumab dosing was 3 mg/kg intravenously every 2 weeks, continuing until either disease progression or unacceptable toxicity. The study used TCR beta sequencing and CyTOF to define a peripheral blood immune signature of response to PD-1 blockade in classical Hodgkin lymphoma. Paper-wide results and their limitations: Baseline TCR diversity was reported to be lower in newly diagnosed patients than in healthy donors, and even lower in relapsed/refractory patients. The study was restricted to a single clinical trial cohort, and the causes of repertoire differences, possibly disease activity or prior therapy, were left undefined. Lower diversity was seen in patients whose nivolumab began less than 1 year after ASCT, and these patients were left out of later analyses so that immune reconstitution would not confound the results. Trial patients achieving complete response had baseline diversity similar to newly diagnosed patients, whereas partial responders and progressors had significantly lower diversity. A significant rise by C4D1 was seen in CD4+ but not CD8+ TCR diversity (p=0.0027 vs p=0.16), with the rise being most apparent in complete responders (p=0.02).

The Qiagen DNeasy kit was used to extract genomic DNA both from unsorted PBMCs and from the negatively selected CD4+ and CD8+ fractions. TCR beta CDR3 regions were amplified by immunoSEQ multiplex PCR using primers annealing to V and J segments. A synthetic immune receptor repertoire was used to minimize amplification bias, and any residual bias was removed computationally once sequencing was done. The original pipeline was this. Repertoire diversity was quantified as the Shannon entropy index using custom Python scripts. The unsorted, CD4+ and CD8+ repertoires were each analyzed separately, with the exception of combined analyses, where CD4+ and CD8+ sequences were merged in silico. A clone was considered expanded if an increase in frequency of at least 2-fold after treatment relative to C1D1 was found, and a pseudocount of 0.5 was applied to clones undetected at baseline. Clones with 0 or 1 copy at C1D1 were classified as singleton clones, and clones with 2 or more copies were classified as non-singleton clones. Clones expanded in unsorted samples were annotated as CD4+, CD8+ or unknown by matching protein sequences in sorted samples from the same patient. Wilcoxon tests on paired samples were used to test diversity changes from C1D1 to C4D1. In TCRdb, the immuneACCESS table is reduced to in-frame sequences with V and J assigned. These tables do not hold every clone; where another copy was compared, an unresolved V gene accounts for under half, and the others remain unexplained. V and J calls and clone size are copied from that table; D and trimming were computed from the DNA. For this sample the table gives some 30,000 clones, of which about 71% were detected only once. The ten top clones hold 2.5% to 3.5% of the sample.

As concerns this clone: No cognate antigen has been identified for it. Per-base quality was not reported, and no clone a single base away is much larger than it.

This sample's time point label indicates: cycle 2 day 1 (C2D1) of nivolumab. Every trial patient had relapsed after autologous stem cell transplantation, and cohorts A, B and C differed in prior brentuximab vedotin exposure. A total of about 51 patients with relapsed/refractory classical Hodgkin lymphoma made up the trial cohort, and each patient's best overall response was complete response, partial response or progressive disease. In the multi-cohort phase II CheckMate 205 trial, trial patients received single-agent nivolumab. An independent review committee assessed best overall response by applying the 2007 International Working Group response criteria. Trial PBMCs were collected just before the start of nivolumab (C1D1) and during therapy at cycle 2 day 1 and cycle 4 day 1. Peripheral blood was collected in 8 mL Vacutainer Cell Preparation Tubes, from which PBMCs were isolated by centrifugation and then cryopreserved.

Germline trimming amounts to 0 bases on V and 7 bases on J, with 6 as the count of junction bases outside the gene matches. The CDR3 starts with the cysteine, ends with the phenylalanine, and has 15 residues. The only DNA kept is the CDR3, 45 bases in frame from the first base. Per the germline V gene, SGDLS is the CDR1 and YYNGEE is the CDR2. The sequence is built from TRBV9 and TRBJ2-1; 8 central nucleotides agree with TRBD1. Sample: peripheral blood mononuclear cells (PBMCs), taken before the second cycle of nivolumab. The receptor was isolated from a human donor with classical Hodgkin lymphoma. The bases read TGTGCCAGCAGCGTAGCTTGGACAGGGAATAATGAGCAGTTCTTC. Translation gives CASSVAWTGNNEQFF. Full variable domain (CDR3 extended with the reference TRBV9 and TRBJ2-1 proteins): DSGVTQTPKHLITATGQRVTLRCSPRSGDLSVYWYQQSLDQGLQFLIQYYNGEERAKGNILERFSAQQFPDLHSELNLSSLELGDSALYFCASSVAWTGNNEQFFGPGTRLTVL.